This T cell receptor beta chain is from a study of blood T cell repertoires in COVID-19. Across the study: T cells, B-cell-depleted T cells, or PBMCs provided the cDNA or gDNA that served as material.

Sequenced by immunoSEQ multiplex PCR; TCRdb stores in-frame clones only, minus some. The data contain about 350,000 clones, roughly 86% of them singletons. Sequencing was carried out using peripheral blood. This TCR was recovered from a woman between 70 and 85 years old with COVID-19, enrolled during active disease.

CDR3 region: CASSERVQGSYEQYF. Written as DNA, the CDR3 is TGTGCCAGCAGTGAAAGGGTCCAGGGATCCTACGAGCAGTACTTC. V usage is TRBV2 and J usage is TRBJ2-7; D possibly corresponds to TRBD1 (5 bases). V was trimmed by 2 bases and J by 1 base, leaving 12 bases between them. The germline CDR1 and CDR2 sequences are SNHLY and FYNNEI. CDR3 length: 15 amino acids.